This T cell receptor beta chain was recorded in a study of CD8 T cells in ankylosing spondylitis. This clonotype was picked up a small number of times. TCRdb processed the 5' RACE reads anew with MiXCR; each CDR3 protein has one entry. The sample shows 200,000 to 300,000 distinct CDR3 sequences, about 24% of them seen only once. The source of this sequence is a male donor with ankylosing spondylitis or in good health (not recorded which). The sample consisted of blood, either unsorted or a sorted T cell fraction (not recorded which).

In DNA form, the CDR3 reads TGCAGTGCCCCGGACAGGGGCGGACCCTACGAGCAGTACTTC. As protein: CSAPDRGGPYEQYF. The chain links TRBV20-1 to TRBJ2-7, with TRBD1 matching over 9 bases. Germline CDR1 is DFQATT and CDR2 is SNEGSKA (reference sequence). The CDR3 is 14 residues long. V was clipped by 6 bases and J by 2 bases; unmatched bases: 8.